Below are 7 T cell receptor beta chains sequenced from a single sample in a study of post-analysis software for immune sequencing data (dated by TCRdb to the mid-2010s). General findings and caveats noted by the study authors: About five TRBV segments, including TRBV5-6, TRBV5-1 and TRBV20-1, were significantly more frequent in patients than controls.

Library prep was done by PCR. The run used an Illumina HiSeq 2500. To reduce PCR and sequencing biases, unique molecular identifiers were built into the TCR beta cDNA libraries. TCRdb redid the processing of the public reads, applying fastp at Q25 and MiXCR, and retained in-frame beta chains. Rows matching on CDR3 protein sequence are summarized as one entry with the most common DNA and genes. Recorded for this sample are roughly 570,000 distinct CDR3 sequences; under 40% of them occurred a single time. The ten top clones hold roughly 6% of the sample. These receptors have no known antigen. The sequencing sample was made of blood. The receptors here all came from a girl aged 2 to 17 with multiple sclerosis.

The V and J genes are TRBV21-1 and TRBJ2-1. TRBV21-1 represents a pseudogene. The CDR3 sequence is 15 residues long. The CDR3: CASSKSGSPYNEQFF. The CDR3 DNA reads TGTGCCAGCAGCAAATCAGGAAGCCCCTACAACGAGCAGTTCTTC.

J is TRBJ2-7 and V is TRBV5-1; 11 nucleotides line up with TRBD2. CDR3 length: 14 amino acids. Germline CDR1 reads SGHRS; CDR2 reads YFSETQ. V lost 2 bases, J lost 5 bases, and 3 bases stayed unmatched. The CDR3 DNA reads TGCGCCAGCAGCTTTCGTAGCGGGAGGGACGAGCAGTACTTC. Protein sequence: CASSFRSGRDEQYF.

The J gene is TRBJ1-2, the V gene TRBV14; D gene unclear. Trimming took 0 bases from V and 7 from J, leaving 9 bases between them. This CDR3 region has 13 residues. In germline, CDR1 is SGHDN, CDR2 FVKESK. The CDR3 here is CASSQDLRGGYTF. The CDR3 DNA follows: TGTGCCAGCAGCCAAGACTTGAGAGGTGGCTACACCTTC.

This clonotype occurred a few times. V is TRBV6-5 and J is TRBJ1-2, with TRBD1 as a possible D gene (6 bases). Trimming pared 7 bases from V and 3 bases from J, leaving 21 bases between. Looked up from germline, CDR1 is MNHEY and CDR2 is SVGAGI. This CDR3 region has 16 residues. CDR3 in amino acids: CASKTRDIGWDYGYTF. CDR3 nucleotide sequence: TGTGCCAGCAAAACCCGGGACATCGGATGGGACTATGGCTACACCTTC.

The rearrangement links TRBV12-3 or TRBV12-4 to TRBJ2-5; D not certain. TRBJ2-7 explains the end of the DNA better; the J call may be wrong. The CDR3 has 14 amino acids. DNA of the CDR3: TGTGCCAGCACCAGGTCGCTCTCAGATTACGAGCAGTACTTC. Amino acids: CASTRSLSDYEQYF.

The V gene is TRBV14, the J gene TRBJ1-6; D gene uncertain. This CDR3 contains 14 residues. The V and J ends lost 0 bases and 10 bases respectively, with 10 bases between them. Per germline, CDR1 SGHDN and CDR2 FVKESK. The CDR3 region has the DNA TGTGCCAGCAGCCAAGATCGGACTTGGTCACCCCTCCACTTT. It encodes CASSQDRTWSPLHF.

The table lists this clonotype with a few counts. The V gene is TRBV12-3 or TRBV12-4, the J gene TRBJ1-4, with no clear D. V lost 2 bases to trimming and J lost 5 bases, with 9 bases between them. The CDR3 is 14 amino acids. CDR3 sequence (DNA): TGTGCCAGCAGTTTACCCGGGTGGAATGAAAAACTGTTTTTT. Protein product: CASSLPGWNEKLFF.